The entry below gives a single TCR beta chain sequence along with its context. This CDR3 has 15 residues. Trimming took 6 bases from V and 1 from J, leaving 14 bases between them. Germline V gene sequence: CDR1 PRHDT, CDR2 FYEKMQ (reference sequence). Some clones are missing from TCRdb's copy, which holds only in-frame ones; the method was immunoSEQ multiplex PCR. The table includes approximately 45,000 clones, about 91% detected once. The sample is drawn from a study of T cell changes during pregnancy in multiple sclerosis. The specimen comprised CD8+ T cells from peripheral blood mononuclear cells, sampled in the second trimester of pregnancy. The chain links TRBV13 to TRBJ2-3; a possible D gene is TRBD2 (5 bases). This receptor was taken from a female donor with multiple sclerosis, enrolled in a pregnancy study. In DNA form, the CDR3 reads TGTGCCAGCAGTCCTCGGGGTGAGGGCACAGATACGCAGTATTTT. This translates into CASSPRGEGTDTQYF.